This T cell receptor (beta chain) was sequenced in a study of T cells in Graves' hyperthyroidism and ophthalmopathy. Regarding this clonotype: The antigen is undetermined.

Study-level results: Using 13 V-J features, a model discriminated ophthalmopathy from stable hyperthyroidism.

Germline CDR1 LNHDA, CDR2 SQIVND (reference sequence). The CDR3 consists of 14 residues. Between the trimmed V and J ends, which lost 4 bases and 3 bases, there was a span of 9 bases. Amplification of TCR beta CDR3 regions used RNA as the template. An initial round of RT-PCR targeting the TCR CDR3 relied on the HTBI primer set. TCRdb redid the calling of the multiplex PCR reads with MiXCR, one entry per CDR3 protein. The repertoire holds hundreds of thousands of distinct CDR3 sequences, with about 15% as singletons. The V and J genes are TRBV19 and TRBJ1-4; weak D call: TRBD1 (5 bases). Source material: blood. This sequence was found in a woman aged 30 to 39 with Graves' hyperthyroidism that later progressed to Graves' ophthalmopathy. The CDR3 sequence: CASSRGEANEKLFF. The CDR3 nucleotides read TGTGCCAGTAGTAGGGGCGAAGCTAATGAAAAACTGTTTTTT.